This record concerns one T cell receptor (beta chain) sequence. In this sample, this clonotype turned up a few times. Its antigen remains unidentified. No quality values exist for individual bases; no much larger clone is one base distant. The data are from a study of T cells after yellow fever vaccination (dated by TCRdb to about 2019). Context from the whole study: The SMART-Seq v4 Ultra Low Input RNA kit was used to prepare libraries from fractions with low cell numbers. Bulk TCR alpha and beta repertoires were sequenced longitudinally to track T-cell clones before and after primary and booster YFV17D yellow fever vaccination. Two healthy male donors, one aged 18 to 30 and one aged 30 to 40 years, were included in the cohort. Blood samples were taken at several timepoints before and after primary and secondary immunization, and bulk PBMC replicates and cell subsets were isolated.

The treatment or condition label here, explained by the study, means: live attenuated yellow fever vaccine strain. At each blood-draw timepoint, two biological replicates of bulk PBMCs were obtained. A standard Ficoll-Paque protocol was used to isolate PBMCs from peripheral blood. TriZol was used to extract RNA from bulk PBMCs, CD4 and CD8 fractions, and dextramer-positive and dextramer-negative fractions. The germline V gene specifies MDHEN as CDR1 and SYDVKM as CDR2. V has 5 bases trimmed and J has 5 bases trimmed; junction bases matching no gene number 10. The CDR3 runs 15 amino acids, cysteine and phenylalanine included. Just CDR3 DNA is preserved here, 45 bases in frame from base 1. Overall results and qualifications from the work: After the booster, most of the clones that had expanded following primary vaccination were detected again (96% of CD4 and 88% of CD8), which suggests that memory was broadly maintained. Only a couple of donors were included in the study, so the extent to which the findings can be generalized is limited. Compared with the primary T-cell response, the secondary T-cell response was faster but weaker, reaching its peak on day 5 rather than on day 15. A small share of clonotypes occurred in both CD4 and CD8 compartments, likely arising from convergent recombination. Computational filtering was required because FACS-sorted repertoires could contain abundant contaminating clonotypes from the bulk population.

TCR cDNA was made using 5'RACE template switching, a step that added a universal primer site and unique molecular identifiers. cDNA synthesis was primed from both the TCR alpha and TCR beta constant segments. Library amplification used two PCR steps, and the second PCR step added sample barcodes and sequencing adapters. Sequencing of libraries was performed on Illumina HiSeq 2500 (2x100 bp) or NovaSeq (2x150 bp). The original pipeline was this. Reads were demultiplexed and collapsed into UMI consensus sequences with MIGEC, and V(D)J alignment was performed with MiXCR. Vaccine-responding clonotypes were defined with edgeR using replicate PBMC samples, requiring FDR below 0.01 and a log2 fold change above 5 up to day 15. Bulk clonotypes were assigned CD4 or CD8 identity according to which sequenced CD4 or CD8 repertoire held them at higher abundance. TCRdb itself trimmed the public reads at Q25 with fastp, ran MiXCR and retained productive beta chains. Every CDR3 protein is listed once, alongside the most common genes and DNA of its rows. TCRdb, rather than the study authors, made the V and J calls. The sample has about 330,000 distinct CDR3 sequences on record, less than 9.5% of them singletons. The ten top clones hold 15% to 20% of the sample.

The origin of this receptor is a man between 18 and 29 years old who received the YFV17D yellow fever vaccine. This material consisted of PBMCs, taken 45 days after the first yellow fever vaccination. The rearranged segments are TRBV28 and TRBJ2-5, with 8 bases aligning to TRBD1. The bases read TGTGCCAGCAGTCCAACGACAGGGGCGGTGGAGACCCAGTACTTC. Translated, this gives CASSPTTGAVETQYF.